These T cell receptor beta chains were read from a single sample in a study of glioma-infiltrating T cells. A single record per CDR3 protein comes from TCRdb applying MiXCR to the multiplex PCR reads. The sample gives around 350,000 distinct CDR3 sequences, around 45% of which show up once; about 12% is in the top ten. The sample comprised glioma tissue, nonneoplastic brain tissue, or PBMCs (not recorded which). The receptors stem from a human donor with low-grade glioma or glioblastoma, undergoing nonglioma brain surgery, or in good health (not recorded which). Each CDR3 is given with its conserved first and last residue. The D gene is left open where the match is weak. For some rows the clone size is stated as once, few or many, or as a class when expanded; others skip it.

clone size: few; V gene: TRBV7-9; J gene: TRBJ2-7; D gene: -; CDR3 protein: CASSSPQGSYEQYF; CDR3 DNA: TGTGCCAGCAGCTCCCCCCAGGGTTCTTACGAGCAGTACTTC
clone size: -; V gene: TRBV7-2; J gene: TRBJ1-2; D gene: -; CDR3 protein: CASSSLAGALDGYTF; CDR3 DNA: TGTGCCAGCAGCTCCCTAGCGGGGGCGCTAGATGGCTACACCTTC
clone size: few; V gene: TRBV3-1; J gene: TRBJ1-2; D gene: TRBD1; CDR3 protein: CASSGRDRGVSYTF; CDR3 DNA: TGTGCCAGCAGCGGGCGGGACAGGGGTGTTAGCTACACCTTC
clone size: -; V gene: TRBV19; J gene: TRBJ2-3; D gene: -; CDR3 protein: CASSPLYLTDTQYF; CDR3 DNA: TGTGCCAGTAGTCCCCTTTACCTCACAGATACGCAGTATTTT
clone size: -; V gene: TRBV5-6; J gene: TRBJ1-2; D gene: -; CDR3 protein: CASNPGPQSGYGYTF; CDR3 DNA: TGTGCCAGCAACCCCGGGCCCCAAAGTGGGTATGGCTACACCTTC
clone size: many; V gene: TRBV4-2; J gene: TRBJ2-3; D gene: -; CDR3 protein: CASSLQGPSSTDTQYF; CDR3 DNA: TGTGCCAGCAGCCTACAAGGACCTTCCAGCACAGATACGCAGTATTTT
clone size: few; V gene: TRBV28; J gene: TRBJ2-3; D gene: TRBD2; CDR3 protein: CASSFLPAGATQYF; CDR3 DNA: TGTGCCAGCAGTTTTCTCCCCGCGGGAGCTACGCAGTATTTT
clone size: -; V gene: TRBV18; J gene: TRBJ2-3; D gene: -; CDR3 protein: CASSPVTVTADTQYF; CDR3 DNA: TGTGCCAGCTCACCAGTAACTGTGACAGCAGATACGCAGTATTTT
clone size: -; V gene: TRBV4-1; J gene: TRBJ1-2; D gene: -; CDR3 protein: CASSHHIGTLDGYTF; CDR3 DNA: TGCGCCAGCAGCCACCATATCGGGACACTAGATGGCTACACCTTC
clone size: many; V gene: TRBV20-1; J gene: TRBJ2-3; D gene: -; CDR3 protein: CSAASSAQYF; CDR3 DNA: TGCAGTGCTGCAAGCTCAGCGCAGTATTTT
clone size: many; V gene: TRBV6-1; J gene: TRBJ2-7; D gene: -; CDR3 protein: CASVSLGSYEQYF; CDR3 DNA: TGTGCCAGCGTATCCCTGGGCTCCTACGAGCAGTACTTC
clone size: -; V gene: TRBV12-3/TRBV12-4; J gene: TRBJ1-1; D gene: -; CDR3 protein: CASSLDELAAEAFF; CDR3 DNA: TGTGCCAGCAGTTTGGACGAATTAGCGGCTGAAGCTTTCTTT
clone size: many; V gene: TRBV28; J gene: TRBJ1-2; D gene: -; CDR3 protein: CASSLLGLGDGYTF; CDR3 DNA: TGTGCCAGCAGTCTGCTGGGGTTAGGGGACGGCTACACCTTC
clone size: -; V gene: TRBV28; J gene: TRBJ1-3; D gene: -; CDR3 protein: CASFVEAGNTIYF; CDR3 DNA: TGTGCCTCCTTTGTGGAGGCTGGAAACACCATATATTTT
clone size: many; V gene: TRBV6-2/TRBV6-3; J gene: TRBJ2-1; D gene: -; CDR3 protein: CASSYSMWDLRGRTNEQFF; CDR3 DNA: TGTGCCAGCAGTTACTCGATGTGGGACCTCCGAGGTCGTACTAATGAGCAGTTCTTC
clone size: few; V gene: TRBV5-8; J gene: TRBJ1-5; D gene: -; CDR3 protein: CASSLDQPQHF; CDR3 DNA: TGTGCCAGCAGCTTAGATCAGCCCCAGCATTTT
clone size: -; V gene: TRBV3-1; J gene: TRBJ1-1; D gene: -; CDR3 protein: CASSQERRGVAFF; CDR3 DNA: TGTGCCAGCAGCCAAGAAAGACGGGGGGTAGCTTTCTTT
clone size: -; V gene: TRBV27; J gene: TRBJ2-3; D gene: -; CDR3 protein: CASSLLTSPAPQYF; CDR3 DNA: TGTGCCAGCAGTCTGCTAACTAGCCCAGCTCCGCAGTATTTT
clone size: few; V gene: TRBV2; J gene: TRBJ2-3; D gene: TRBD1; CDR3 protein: CASSDWDRGLATQYF; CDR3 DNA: TGTGCCAGCAGTGATTGGGACAGGGGGCTCGCTACGCAGTATTTT
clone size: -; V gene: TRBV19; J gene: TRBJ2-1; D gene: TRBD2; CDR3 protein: CASIGVAAGGGYNEQFF; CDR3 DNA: TGTGCCAGTATTGGAGTGGCGGCGGGAGGAGGCTACAATGAGCAGTTCTTC
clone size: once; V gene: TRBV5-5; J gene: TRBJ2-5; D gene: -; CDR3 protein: CAGSASIGLETQYF; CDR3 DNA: TGTGCCGGCAGCGCCAGTATCGGGTTAGAGACCCAGTACTTC
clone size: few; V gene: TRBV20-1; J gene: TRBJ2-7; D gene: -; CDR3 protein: CSAGGPPGEQYF; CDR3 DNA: TGCAGTGCGGGGGGACCTCCTGGCGAGCAGTACTTC
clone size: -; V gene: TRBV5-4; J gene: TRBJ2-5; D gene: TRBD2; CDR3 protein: CASSPGGRGQETQYF; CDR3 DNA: TGTGCCAGCAGCCCGGGGGGTCGGGGTCAAGAGACCCAGTACTTC
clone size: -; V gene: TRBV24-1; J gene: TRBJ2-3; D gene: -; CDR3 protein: CATSDFGGATDTQYF; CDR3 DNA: TGTGCCACCAGTGATTTCGGGGGAGCGACAGATACGCAGTATTTT
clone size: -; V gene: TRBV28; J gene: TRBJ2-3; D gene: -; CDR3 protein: CASIQALRDTQYF; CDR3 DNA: TGTGCCAGCATCCAAGCCCTGAGGGATACGCAGTATTTT
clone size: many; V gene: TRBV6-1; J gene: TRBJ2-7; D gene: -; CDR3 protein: CASSPSAATSYEQYF; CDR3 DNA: TGTGCCAGCAGTCCTAGCGCCGCAACTTCCTACGAGCAGTACTTC
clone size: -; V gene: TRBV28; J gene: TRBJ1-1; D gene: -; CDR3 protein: CDSSSGTLLAEAFF; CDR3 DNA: TGTGACAGCAGCTCTGGGACATTGCTGGCTGAAGCTTTCTTT
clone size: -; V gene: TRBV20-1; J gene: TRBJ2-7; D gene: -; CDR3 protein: CSASLPWGSTYEQYF; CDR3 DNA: TGCAGTGCTAGCCTCCCCTGGGGCTCGACCTACGAGCAGTACTTC
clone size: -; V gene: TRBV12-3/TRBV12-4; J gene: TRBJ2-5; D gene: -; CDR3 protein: CASSSHPPGPGETQYF; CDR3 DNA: TGTGCCAGCAGTTCGCACCCACCGGGCCCGGGGGAGACCCAGTACTTC
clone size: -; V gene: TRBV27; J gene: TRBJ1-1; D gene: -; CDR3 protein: CASSFLGAAFF; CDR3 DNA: TGTGCCAGCAGTTTCCTAGGGGCTGCTTTCTTT
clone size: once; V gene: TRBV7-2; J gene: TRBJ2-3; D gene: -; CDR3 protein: CASSLGGVGNTDTQYF; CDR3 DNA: TGTGCCAGCAGCTTAGGAGGGGTTGGAAACACAGATACGCAGTATTTT
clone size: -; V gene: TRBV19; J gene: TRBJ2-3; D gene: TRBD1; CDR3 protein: CACSIPGQGRPDTQYF; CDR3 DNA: TGTGCCTGTAGTATTCCGGGACAGGGTAGGCCAGATACGCAGTATTTT
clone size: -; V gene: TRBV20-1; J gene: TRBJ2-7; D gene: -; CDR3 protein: CSARGRRWAYEQYF; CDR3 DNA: TGCAGTGCTAGAGGTCGGAGGTGGGCCTACGAGCAGTACTTC